The source of this T cell receptor (beta chain) is a study of blood T cells in healthy people across ages. The authors ran a second PCR of roughly 7 to 11 cycles using a sample-barcoded 5' primer and a J-beta primer mix. A single record per CDR3 protein comes from TCRdb applying MiXCR to the 5' RACE reads. The sample consists of approximately 800,000 distinct CDR3 sequences, approximately 67% of them appearing once. About 10 milliliters of peripheral blood were drawn from each donor into EDTA-treated tubes. Looked up from germline, CDR1 is MNHEY and CDR2 is SMNVEV (reference sequence). Trimming took 5 bases from V and 3 from J; bases not matched to a gene: 5. The CDR3 covers 14 residues.

The specimen was blood. The TCR originated in a man aged 25-45 years in good health. The chain combines TRBV27 with TRBJ2-7; 9 bases match TRBD1. CDR3 sequence (DNA): TGTGCCAGCAGTGTGGCGGGACAGGGCTACGAGCAGTACTTC. Its translation: CASSVAGQGYEQYF.